These 19 T cell receptor beta chains originate from one sample sequenced in a study of vaccination effects on CD4 cells after COVID-19 (dated 2022 in TCRdb). The library was made by the immunoSEQ multiplex PCR assay. TCRdb carries this immuneACCESS record with in-frame sequences only. Its versions omit some clonotypes, under half of them owing to an unresolved V gene in the studies checked, with the rest unexplained. In this sample the table shows some 27,000 clones, around 70% of which occur a single time. The ten biggest clones cover 10% of the sample. These receptors lack a known antigen. In the ViraFEST assay, PBMC were stimulated with viral peptide pools, and antigen-specific CD4+ T cell clonotypes were then identified by expansion using TCR sequencing. After about 9 days of culture, CD4+ T cells were isolated with the EasySep CD4+ T cell isolation kit. Participants received two doses of either the BNT162b2 or the mRNA-1273 mRNA SARS-CoV-2 vaccine.

The source material was CD4+ T cells from PBMCs cultured with HCoV-NL63 spike peptides, sampled after COVID-19 vaccination. The sample's cell subset or site label, decoded: HCoV-NL63 spike overlapping peptide pool stimulation. The receptors shown here come from a human donor who received a COVID-19 vaccine.

This clone has a handful of counts. This chain connects TRBV2 to TRBJ2-2; D ambiguous. The CDR3 is made up of 12 amino acids. Trimming pared 4 bases from V and 9 bases from J, leaving 9 bases between. Germline V gene sequence: CDR1 SNHLY, CDR2 FYNNEI. CDR3 nucleotide sequence: TGTGCCAGCAGTGGTGGGTTGCGGGAGCTGTTTTTT. The encoded protein is CASSGGLRELFF.

The rearrangement uses TRBV27 and TRBJ2-7, with 8 bases lining up with TRBD2. J lost 3 bases, V lost 5 bases, and 12 bases had no gene match. Germline V gives CDR1 MNHEY, CDR2 SMNVEV (reference sequence). The CDR3 is 16 amino acids. CDR3 in DNA: TGTGCCAGCAGTAAACCAGCTCGGGGGGGGTACTACGAGCAGTACTTC. Protein sequence: CASSKPARGGYYEQYF.

The genes are TRBV7-9 and TRBJ2-3, with D unresolved. The germline V and J ends were trimmed by 5 bases and 6 bases, with 15 bases remaining between them. The CDR3 is 14 residues long. The germline V gene encodes CDR1 SEHNR and CDR2 FQNEAQ (reference sequence). CDR3 amino acids: CASSPGWVDDTQYF. CDR3 nucleotides: TGTGCCAGCAGCCCCGGATGGGTAGACGATACGCAGTATTTT.

The chain is built from TRBV5-1 and TRBJ2-1; TRBD1 is a possible D gene (6 bases). The CDR3 has 14 amino acids. Deletions cut 7 bases from V and 2 bases from J, with 13 bases between. Germline V gives CDR1 SGHRS, CDR2 YFSETQ. CDR3 amino acids: CASEVSGAYNEQFF. CDR3 nucleotides: TGCGCCAGCGAGGTATCAGGGGCCTACAATGAGCAGTTCTTC.

This clone was observed a few times. The gene calls are TRBV6-5 and TRBJ2-5; 10 bases are shared with TRBD2. The germline gives CDR1 MNHEY, CDR2 SVGAGI. V was pared by 10 bases and J by 2 bases, with 7 bases of the junction left unmatched. The CDR3 is made up of 14 amino acids. The CDR3 is CATKSGGAQETQYF. In nucleotides, the CDR3 is TGTGCCACCAAAAGCGGGGGGGCACAAGAGACCCAGTACTTC.

The chain has TRBV6-6 and TRBJ2-7; 11 nucleotides match TRBD2. V lost 5 bases, J lost 0 bases, and 3 bases stayed unmatched. The CDR3 is 15 residues long. Germline assignment: CDR1 MNHNY and CDR2 SVGAGI (reference sequence). The CDR3 DNA reads as TGTGCCAGCAGTCAGACTAGCGGGATCTCCTACGAGCAGTACTTC. Translation gives CASSQTSGISYEQYF.

V is TRBV5-1 and J is TRBJ1-3, with unresolved D. Germline-derived CDR1 and CDR2 are SGHRS and YFSETQ. The CDR3 sequence is 15 residues long. Between the trimmed V and J ends, which lost 5 bases and 0 bases, there was a span of 12 bases. The CDR3 sequence: CASRDGHGSGNTIYF. CDR3 DNA: TGCGCCAGCAGAGACGGGCATGGCTCTGGAAACACCATATATTTT.

The rearrangement joins TRBV19 to TRBJ1-1; the D is unclear. Germline CDR1 LNHDA, CDR2 SQIVND (reference sequence). The CDR3 runs 14 residues. V lost 3 bases and J 4 bases, leaving 12 bases between the germline ends. The chain's CDR3 is CASSMRSLTTEAFF. In DNA form, the CDR3 reads TGTGCCAGTAGTATGAGGTCCCTGACCACTGAAGCTTTCTTT.

The chain has TRBV11-2 and TRBJ1-6; D uncertain. The CDR3 runs 15 residues. From germline, CDR1 is SGHAT and CDR2 FQNNGV. The V and J ends lost 1 base and 8 bases respectively, with 12 bases between them. The CDR3 bases are TGTGCCAGCAGCTTAGCCCCGGGTATAGATTCACCCCTCCACTTT. Protein: CASSLAPGIDSPLHF.

On this clone itself: Within the sample, other DNA sequences also encode this same CDR3. The V call is TRBV10-3, the J call TRBJ1-1; D is ambiguous. Germline assignment: CDR1 ENHRY and CDR2 SYGVKD. V was trimmed by 4 bases and J by 2 bases, leaving 8 bases between them. The CDR3 spans 13 residues. The CDR3, as DNA: TGTGCCATCAGTGTAACGGGAAACACTGAAGCTTTCTTT. This sequence encodes CAISVTGNTEAFF.

This clone was counted between two and nine times. The genes are TRBV5-4 and TRBJ1-3; possible D gene TRBD1, 5 bases. Between the trimmed V and J ends, which lost 1 base and 1 base, there was a span of 12 bases. CDR1 is SGHNT, CDR2 YYREEE, per germline (reference sequence). This CDR3 comprises 16 residues. CDR3 protein: CASSLPGDQSGNTIYF. The CDR3 DNA follows: TGTGCCAGCAGCTTGCCGGGGGACCAGTCTGGAAACACCATATATTTT.

The CDR3 DNA reads as TGTGCCAGCAGCTCTAGCGGGAGTTCCTACAATGAGCAGTTCTTC. Amino acids: CASSSSGSSYNEQFF. The chain recombines TRBV5-8 with TRBJ2-1; TRBD2 agrees at 10 bases. The CDR3 has 15 amino acids. Germline loops: CDR1 SGHTS, CDR2 YDEGEE. V gave up 3 bases and J gave up 1 base; unmatched junction bases: 1.

V and J are TRBV6-5 and TRBJ1-2; TRBD1 aligns across 10 bases. Germline trimming cut 3 bases from V and 3 bases from J; bases unmatched to any gene: 4. The CDR3 covers 15 residues. Looked up from germline, CDR1 is MNHEY and CDR2 is SVGAGI. CDR3 sequence (DNA): TGTGCCAGCAGTTATTCCGGGACAGGGGACTATGGCTACACCTTC. Protein product: CASSYSGTGDYGYTF.

This clone was observed a few times. The rearrangement uses TRBV28 and TRBJ1-1, with D hard to call. This CDR3 region has 13 residues. V shed 3 bases and J shed 0 bases, with 5 bases lying between them. The germline V gene has CDR1 MDHEN and CDR2 SYDVKM. Here the CDR3 DNA reads TGTGCCAGCAGTTTTAGCCTGAACACTGAAGCTTTCTTT. Translation gives CASSFSLNTEAFF. The full variable domain, in which reference TRBV28 and TRBJ1-1 provide the parts outside the CDR3, is DVKVTQSSRYLVKRTGEKVFLECVQDMDHENMFWYRQDPGLGLRLIYFSYDVKMKEKGDIPEGYSVSREKKERFSLILESASTNQTSMYLCASSFSLNTEAFFGQGTRLTVV.

This sequence joins TRBV19 and TRBJ1-1; TRBD1 aligns across 12 bases. V lost 7 bases to trimming and J lost 5 bases; unmatched junction nucleotides: 8. Germline values: CDR1 LNHDA, CDR2 SQIVND (reference sequence). This CDR3 has 15 amino acids. CDR3 loop: CASMGDRGLWTEAFF. The CDR3 region has the DNA TGTGCCAGTATGGGGGACAGGGGGCTATGGACTGAAGCTTTCTTT.

The chain employs TRBV6-1 and TRBJ2-3; tentatively, D is TRBD2 (5 bases). The CDR3 extends over 15 amino acids. CDR1 is MNHNS, CDR2 SASEGT, per germline. V was cut by 1 base and J by 1 base, with 9 bases left in between. CDR3 sequence reads: CASSEGGHGTDTQYF. CDR3 coding DNA: TGTGCCAGCAGTGAAGGAGGGCATGGCACAGATACGCAGTATTTT.

The chain is built from TRBV5-1 and TRBJ1-1, with 9 bases matching TRBD1. Germline loops: CDR1 SGHRS, CDR2 YFSETQ. There are 15 residues in the CDR3. J lost 4 bases, V lost 3 bases, and 7 bases had no gene match. The CDR3 protein is CASSSPQGASTEAFF. Here the CDR3 DNA reads TGCGCCAGCAGCTCCCCACAGGGGGCAAGCACTGAAGCTTTCTTT.

V gene TRBV6-2 or TRBV6-3 combines with J gene TRBJ2-3; D unresolved. V shed 6 bases and J shed 2 bases, with 15 bases lying between them. The CDR3 has 15 amino acids. Germline CDR1 is MNHEY and CDR2 is SVGEGT. CDR3 residues: CASSDGVWVTDTQYF. Here the CDR3 DNA reads TGTGCCAGCAGCGATGGGGTGTGGGTCACAGATACGCAGTATTTT.

The rearrangement joins TRBV5-1 to TRBJ1-4; D is possibly TRBD1 (5 bases). V shed 4 bases and J shed 4 bases, with 14 bases lying between them. In germline, CDR1 is SGHRS, CDR2 YFSETQ. There are 15 residues in the CDR3. The CDR3 loop is CASSPSGMGNEKLFF. The CDR3 bases are TGCGCCAGCAGCCCCTCAGGGATGGGTAATGAAAAACTGTTTTTT.